A selection of T cell receptor beta chains follows, all from one sample in a study of blood T cell repertoires in COVID-19. Clones were read by immunoSEQ multiplex PCR, and TCRdb kept only the in-frame ones, dropping some. This table has about 200,000 clones, about 86% appearing once. The material sequenced was peripheral blood. These receptor sequences come from a man aged 18-30 years with active or convalescent COVID-19. The CDR3 runs from the conserved cysteine through the conserved F or W. D genes are given only for firm matches. The size field is filled for only some rows; it gives once, few, many or a size class.

CDR3nt	CDR3aa	abundance	d_gene	j_gene	v_gene
TGTGCCAGCAGCTTAGGGCTAGGCCAAGAGACCCAGTACTTC	CASSLGLGQETQYF	NA	NA	TRBJ2-5	TRBV7-9
TGTGCCAGCTCCCCTCTGGGGGGGGAGACCCAGTACTTC	CASSPLGGETQYF	NA	TRBD2	TRBJ2-5	TRBV18
TGTGCCAGCAGCTTTGGCGTCCGGGGGACCCAGTACTTC	CASSFGVRGTQYF	NA	NA	TRBJ2-5	TRBV5-6
TGTGCCAGCAGTGAGGGGGTAGAAGAGACCCAGTACTTC	CASSEGVEETQYF	NA	NA	TRBJ2-5	TRBV28
TGCGCCAGCAGCTTCGTAACATCGGGACAGGGGAACACCGGGGAGCTGTTTTTT	CASSFVTSGQGNTGELFF	NA	TRBD1	TRBJ2-2	TRBV5-1
TGTGCCAGCAGCCAGAGGTCTACGAATGAGCAGTTCTTC	CASSQRSTNEQFF	NA	NA	TRBJ2-1	TRBV14
TGTGCCTGGAGTCTAGGACTAGCGGGAGGGGATGAGCAGTTCTTC	CAWSLGLAGGDEQFF	NA	TRBD2	TRBJ2-1	TRBV30
TGTGCCTGGAGGGCGACAGATAACTATGGCTACACCTTC	CAWRATDNYGYTF	NA	NA	TRBJ1-2	TRBV30
TGCGCCAGCAGCCAAGCTTTCCCTAGCACAGATACGCAGTATTTT	CASSQAFPSTDTQYF	NA	NA	TRBJ2-3	TRBV4-3
TGTGCCAGCAGCTTATCCGGCACAGATACGCAGTATTTT	CASSLSGTDTQYF	NA	NA	TRBJ2-3	TRBV11-2
TGTGCCAGCAGTTTACGCCCGGGGGTTGGTGAAGCTTTCTTT	CASSLRPGVGEAFF	NA	NA	TRBJ1-1	TRBV27
TGTGCCAGCAGCCCTTATCCTCATTCGGGGAGCTCCTACGAGCAGTACTTC	CASSPYPHSGSSYEQYF	medium-sized	NA	TRBJ2-7	TRBV11-2
TGTGCCAGCAGCCAAGTGGAGATCTATGGCTACACCTTC	CASSQVEIYGYTF	NA	NA	TRBJ1-2	TRBV4-2
TGTGCCAGCAGTTTACAGGTCCCTACCCGCGGGGTGAACACTGAAGCTTTCTTT	CASSLQVPTRGVNTEAFF	NA	NA	TRBJ1-1	TRBV27
TGTGCCAGCAGCCAAGTTGGGGGACAGGGCCAGGCTGGCTACACCTTC	CASSQVGGQGQAGYTF	few	TRBD1	TRBJ1-2	TRBV4-2
TGTGCCAGTGCGGGGGTCACCGCTAATGAAAAACTGTTTTTT	CASAGVTANEKLFF	NA	NA	TRBJ1-4	TRBV6-5
TGTGCCTGGGGCGGACTGCTATCTAATTCACCCCTCCACTTT	CAWGGLLSNSPLHF	NA	NA	TRBJ1-6	TRBV30
TGTGCCAGCAGTTACGGCAGGGGGCAGGATGAAGCTTTCTTT	CASSYGRGQDEAFF	once	TRBD1	TRBJ1-1	TRBV6-6
TGCAGTGCTAGTTCTGCGCAAATTCCTGGAAACACCATATATTTT	CSASSAQIPGNTIYF	few	NA	TRBJ1-3	TRBV20-1